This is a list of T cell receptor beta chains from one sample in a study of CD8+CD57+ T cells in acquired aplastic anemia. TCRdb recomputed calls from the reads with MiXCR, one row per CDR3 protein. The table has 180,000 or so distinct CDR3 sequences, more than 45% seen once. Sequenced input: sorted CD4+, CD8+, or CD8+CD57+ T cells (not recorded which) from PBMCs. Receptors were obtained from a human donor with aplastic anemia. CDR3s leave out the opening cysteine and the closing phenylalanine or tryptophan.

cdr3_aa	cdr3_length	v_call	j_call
ATSPRAGGYTDTQY	14	TRBV15	TRBJ2-3
ASGKGTGVDEQY	12	TRBV5-1	TRBJ2-7
ASKLGQIQETQY	12	TRBV2	TRBJ2-5
ASSEGRPQTYT	11	TRBV5-1	TRBJ1-2
ASNHSNSPLH	10	TRBV9	TRBJ1-6
ASSVGPPLH	9	TRBV9	TRBJ1-6
ATSSEGTGVYEQY	13	TRBV15	TRBJ2-7
ASSPPGQGQETQY	13	TRBV6-1	TRBJ2-5
ASSLERGSETQY	12	TRBV7-8	TRBJ2-5
ASSPGTEAF	9	TRBV12-3/TRBV12-4	TRBJ1-1
ASSSDSGWSYGYT	13	TRBV5-1	TRBJ1-2
ASSLDPNTEAF	11	TRBV7-2	TRBJ1-1
SARNRLSRGNQPQH	14	TRBV20-1	TRBJ1-5
ASTRQGVGGTISNQPQH	17	TRBV19	TRBJ1-5
ASSEDQGRRNEQF	13	TRBV6-1	TRBJ2-1
ASSSLGPRAEAF	12	TRBV7-8	TRBJ1-1
ASSGHRVGYT	10	TRBV6-1	TRBJ1-2
ASSTLAVGEQY	11	TRBV19	TRBJ2-7
AVREGGTGELF	11	TRBV6-5	TRBJ2-2
SCRQGIYEQY	10	TRBV29-1	TRBJ2-7